Listed below are T cell receptor beta chains from one sample, sequenced in a study of blood T cell repertoires in COVID-19. Here immunoSEQ multiplex PCR was the method, and the copy in TCRdb shows in-frame clones only, minus some. The sample lists 280,000 or so clones; 83% were seen once. The sequenced material came from peripheral blood. These TCRs come from a woman in her 50s who had recovered from COVID-19. The CDR3 runs from the conserved cysteine through the conserved F or W. A D gene is named only where the DNA matches it firmly. Size is stated for part of the rows, as once, few or many counts, or as a class when the clone is expanded.

CATSDSGIEQFF | TGTGCCACCAGTGATTCGGGGATTGAGCAGTTCTTC | TRBJ2-1 | - | - | TRBV24-1
CASNTGNTIYF | TGTGCCAGCAATACAGGAAACACCATATATTTT | TRBJ1-3 | few | - | TRBV25-1
CASSPSPSGAYEQYF | TGTGCCAGCTCACCTTCGCCTAGCGGGGCCTACGAGCAGTACTTC | TRBJ2-7 | - | TRBD2 | TRBV18
CATSDSDRGYTF | TGTGCCACCAGTGATTCGGACAGGGGCTACACCTTC | TRBJ1-2 | - | TRBD1 | TRBV24-1
CASSTSPGIYGYTF | TGTGCCAGCAGCACCTCCCCGGGGATCTATGGCTACACCTTC | TRBJ1-2 | - | - | TRBV7-2
CASSRLAGGKNIQYF | TGTGCCAGCAGCCGACTGGCGGGGGGCAAAAACATTCAGTACTTC | TRBJ2-4 | - | TRBD2 | TRBV7-6
CASSTGFQETQYF | TGTGCCAGCAGCACCGGGTTTCAAGAGACCCAGTACTTC | TRBJ2-5 | - | - | TRBV28
CASSSSSGGRYEQYF | TGTGCCAGCAGCTCATCTAGCGGGGGCCGCTACGAGCAGTACTTC | TRBJ2-7 | - | TRBD2 | TRBV7-2
CASSLMGEDYGYTF | TGTGCCAGCAGCTTAATGGGGGAGGATTATGGCTACACCTTC | TRBJ1-2 | - | - | TRBV7-2
CASTTGATNEKLFF | TGCGCCAGCACCACAGGGGCAACTAATGAAAAACTGTTTTTT | TRBJ1-4 | few | TRBD1 | TRBV5-1
CASSHRGTDTQYF | TGTGCCAGCAGCCACAGGGGGACAGATACGCAGTATTTT | TRBJ2-3 | - | TRBD1 | TRBV11-3
CASSLTSGRINEQFF | TGTGCCAGCAGCCTCACTAGCGGGAGAATTAATGAGCAGTTCTTC | TRBJ2-1 | - | TRBD2 | TRBV7-3
CAASGSPGRGNTEAFF | TGTGCCGCCAGCGGATCTCCAGGGAGGGGTAACACTGAAGCTTTCTTT | TRBJ1-1 | - | - | TRBV28
CASSIGDRVDTGELFF | TGTGCCAGCAGCATAGGGGACAGGGTGGACACCGGGGAGCTGTTTTTT | TRBJ2-2 | - | TRBD1 | TRBV7-3
CASRRGGGRTYEQYF | TGTGCCAGCAGGAGAGGGGGTGGAAGAACCTACGAGCAGTACTTC | TRBJ2-7 | few | - | TRBV28
CASTAQGNTIYF | TGTGCCAGCACCGCCCAGGGAAACACCATATATTTT | TRBJ1-3 | - | - | TRBV5-5
CASSPLRQGRETGNTIYF | TGTGCCAGCAGTCCTTTGAGACAGGGTAGGGAAACTGGAAACACCATATATTTT | TRBJ1-3 | - | TRBD1 | TRBV2
CASSNGERNQETQYF | TGTGCCAGCAGCAACGGAGAGCGGAATCAAGAGACCCAGTACTTC | TRBJ2-5 | - | - | TRBV21-1
CASSPHPGLAGGSYEQYF | TGTGCCAGCAGCCCCCACCCGGGACTAGCGGGAGGGTCCTACGAGCAGTACTTC | TRBJ2-7 | - | TRBD2 | TRBV28
CASNLGLAGNTGELFF | TGTGCCAGCAACTTAGGACTAGCGGGCAACACCGGGGAGCTGTTTTTT | TRBJ2-2 | few | TRBD2 | TRBV11-2
CASSLAGYNSPLHF | TGTGCCAGCAGCTTGGCAGGGTACAATTCACCCCTCCACTTT | TRBJ1-6 | - | - | TRBV5-4
CASSYSWGGNQPQHF | TGTGCCAGCAGTTACTCGTGGGGAGGGAATCAGCCCCAGCATTTT | TRBJ1-5 | - | - | TRBV6-2/TRBV6-3
CASRADRGSNQPQHF | TGTGCCAGCAGGGCTGACAGGGGGAGCAATCAGCCCCAGCATTTT | TRBJ1-5 | - | TRBD1 | TRBV2
CASRQLAGGSYEQYF | TGTGCCAGCAGGCAACTAGCGGGGGGTTCCTACGAGCAGTACTTC | TRBJ2-7 | - | TRBD2 | TRBV27
CASSMGQGNNQPQHF | TGTGCCAGCAGCATGGGACAGGGTAATAATCAGCCCCAGCATTTT | TRBJ1-5 | - | TRBD1 | TRBV7-9
CASSDGRGNQPQHF | TGTGCCAGCAGTGACGGCAGGGGTAATCAGCCCCAGCATTTT | TRBJ1-5 | few | - | TRBV2
CASSSPSGPMGNEQFF | TGTGCCAGCAGTTCCCCCAGCGGCCCCATGGGCAATGAGCAGTTCTTC | TRBJ2-1 | - | - | TRBV28
CASSSAGMGSTDTQYF | TGTGCCAGCAGTTCGGCGGGAATGGGGAGCACAGATACGCAGTATTTT | TRBJ2-3 | - | - | TRBV6-5
CASSGTGQETQYF | TGTGCCAGCAGTGGGACAGGTCAAGAGACCCAGTACTTC | TRBJ2-5 | - | TRBD1 | TRBV5-5
CASSRTAQNNEQFF | TGTGCCAGCAGCCGGACAGCCCAAAACAATGAGCAGTTCTTC | TRBJ2-1 | - | - | TRBV7-3
CASRPGGANTGELFF | TGTGCAAGTCGCCCCGGGGGGGCCAACACCGGGGAGCTGTTTTTT | TRBJ2-2 | - | - | TRBV12-2
CASSLDPGLAGGIGDIQYF | TGTGCCAGCAGCTTAGATCCGGGACTAGCGGGAGGTATTGGGGACATTCAGTACTTC | TRBJ2-4 | - | TRBD2 | TRBV7-2
CASIRRGYVPEAFF | TGTGCCAGTATCCGCAGGGGATACGTCCCTGAAGCTTTCTTT | TRBJ1-1 | - | - | TRBV19
CASSRTAGSTDTQYF | TGTGCCAGCAGCCGTACAGCGGGGAGTACAGATACGCAGTATTTT | TRBJ2-3 | - | TRBD2 | TRBV9
CASSLGAETQYF | TGTGCCAGCAGCTTAGGGGCTGAGACCCAGTACTTC | TRBJ2-5 | - | - | TRBV7-9
CASSSPDRGFTEAFF | TGTGCCAGCAGCTCCCCGGACAGGGGGTTCACTGAAGCTTTCTTT | TRBJ1-1 | - | TRBD1 | TRBV9
CASSGGGYGYTF | TGTGCCAGCAGCGGGGGTGGCTATGGCTACACCTTC | TRBJ1-2 | once | - | TRBV6-5
CASKGQRGETQYF | TGTGCCAGTAAGGGACAGCGAGGGGAGACCCAGTACTTC | TRBJ2-5 | - | TRBD1 | TRBV19
CASFIGTGAGGEQFF | TGTGCCAGTTTTATTGGGACAGGGGCGGGGGGTGAGCAGTTCTTC | TRBJ2-1 | - | TRBD1 | TRBV19
CASSQGLNTEAFF | TGTGCCAGCAGCCAGGGATTGAACACTGAAGCTTTCTTT | TRBJ1-1 | - | - | TRBV6-6
CASSDREYGYTF | TGTGCCAGCAGTGACAGGGAATATGGCTACACCTTC | TRBJ1-2 | - | TRBD1 | TRBV6-2/TRBV6-3
CAIRGEVGQFF | TGTGCCATCAGGGGGGAGGTTGGGCAGTTCTTC | TRBJ2-1 | once | - | TRBV10-3
CASSFLGAVDMNTEAFF | TGTGCCAGCTCGTTCCTAGGGGCAGTCGACATGAACACTGAAGCTTTCTTT | TRBJ1-1 | - | - | TRBV28
CASSPGTDWSSYEQYF | TGTGCCAGCAGTCCCGGGACAGATTGGAGCTCCTACGAGCAGTACTTC | TRBJ2-7 | - | TRBD1 | TRBV27
CSASSDRPEGANEQYF | TGCAGTGCTAGTTCCGATCGGCCTGAGGGGGCCAACGAGCAGTACTTC | TRBJ2-7 | - | TRBD1 | TRBV20-1
CASSPGQLSSYNEQFF | TGCGCCAGCAGCCCGGGACAGCTCAGCTCCTACAATGAGCAGTTCTTC | TRBJ2-1 | once | TRBD1 | TRBV5-1
CASSEASGPYNEQFF | TGTGCCAGCAGTGAAGCTAGCGGGCCCTACAATGAGCAGTTCTTC | TRBJ2-1 | - | TRBD2 | TRBV6-1
CASTQRASGRAYTGELFF | TGTGCCAGCACCCAAAGAGCTAGCGGGAGGGCCTACACCGGGGAGCTGTTTTTT | TRBJ2-2 | - | TRBD2 | TRBV5-4
CASSLSVATTNEKLFF | TGCGCCAGCAGCTTGTCGGTAGCAACAACTAATGAAAAACTGTTTTTT | TRBJ1-4 | - | - | TRBV5-1
CASSVGFGGHNEQFF | TGTGCCAGCAGCGTCGGGTTTGGGGGCCACAATGAGCAGTTCTTC | TRBJ2-1 | - | - | TRBV9
CASSRTSGSISYNEQFF | TGTGCCAGCAGCCGGACTAGCGGGAGTATCTCCTACAATGAGCAGTTCTTC | TRBJ2-1 | - | TRBD2 | TRBV3-1/TRBV3-2
CASSFSVRTGNSPLHF | TGTGCCAGCAGCTTTAGTGTTAGGACAGGGAACTCACCCCTCCACTTT | TRBJ1-6 | few | TRBD1 | TRBV7-2
CASSLDFTRGTEAFF | TGTGCCAGCAGCTTAGATTTTACCCGGGGCACTGAAGCTTTCTTT | TRBJ1-1 | - | - | TRBV11-1
CASNLGGGGRQYNEQFF | TGTGCCAGCAACCTAGGGGGAGGCGGGAGACAGTACAATGAGCAGTTCTTC | TRBJ2-1 | - | - | TRBV28
CAFGTSEETQYF | TGTGCCTTTGGTACCAGCGAAGAGACCCAGTACTTC | TRBJ2-5 | - | - | TRBV30
CASNLGLATNTGELFF | TGTGCCAGCAATTTGGGACTAGCGACGAACACCGGGGAGCTGTTTTTT | TRBJ2-2 | - | TRBD2 | TRBV5-5
CASSLRISVPYEQYF | TGTGCCAGCAGTTTACGGATTAGCGTTCCCTACGAGCAGTACTTC | TRBJ2-7 | - | - | TRBV27
CASSSLDRNTEAFF | TGCGCCAGCAGCTCTCTAGACAGGAACACTGAAGCTTTCTTT | TRBJ1-1 | few | - | TRBV5-1
CASGDGSSYNSPLHF | TGTGCCAGTGGCGACGGGTCGTCCTATAATTCACCCCTCCACTTT | TRBJ1-6 | - | - | TRBV19
CASSPAIYTEAFF | TGTGCCAGCTCACCGGCAATCTACACTGAAGCTTTCTTT | TRBJ1-1 | - | - | TRBV18